The rows below give T cell receptor beta chains drawn from one sample of a study of CD8+ T cells in alopecia areata. Libraries were prepared by immunoSEQ multiplex PCR; TCRdb keeps only in-frame clonotypes and omits some of them. Among over 200,000 clones listed, approximately 61% were seen once. The material sequenced was CD4+ T cells sorted from blood, taken at week 0. Every receptor here comes from a human donor with alopecia areata. Both conserved end residues are part of each CDR3. Each record gives: D gene, clone size, CDR3 length, J gene, V gene, CDR3 protein, CDR3 DNA. D genes are given only for firm matches. Not all rows give a size; the values are once, few, many and, for expanded clones, a class.

TRBD1 | NA | 15 | TRBJ2-7 | TRBV7-8 | CASSLPGQGQGEQYF | TGTGCCAGCAGCTTACCGGGACAGGGACAGGGCGAGCAGTACTTC
NA | few | 13 | TRBJ1-1 | TRBV30 | CAWTRPTGSEAFF | TGTGCCTGGACCCGACCGACAGGCTCTGAAGCTTTCTTT
NA | NA | 13 | TRBJ2-3 | TRBV5-1 | CASSLQRSDTQYF | TGCGCCAGCAGCTTGCAGCGATCAGATACGCAGTATTTT
NA | NA | 13 | TRBJ1-4 | TRBV18 | CASSPPFVEKLFF | TGTGCCAGCTCACCACCCTTCGTTGAAAAACTGTTTTTT
NA | NA | 19 | TRBJ2-5 | TRBV5-4 | CASSFDGRLLAESAETQYF | TGTGCCAGCAGCTTTGATGGGCGGTTGTTGGCGGAGTCGGCGGAGACCCAGTACTTC
NA | few | 15 | TRBJ2-1 | TRBV10-3 | CAISEFTERNNEQFF | TGTGCCATCAGTGAGTTTACAGAAAGGAACAATGAGCAGTTCTTC
NA | NA | 16 | TRBJ2-1 | TRBV4-1 | CASSPSRDSILNEQFF | TGCGCCAGCAGCCCAAGCCGGGACTCAATTCTCAATGAGCAGTTCTTC
NA | few | 14 | TRBJ1-1 | TRBV29-1 | CSLIKTNKNTEAFF | TGCAGCTTAATTAAAACAAATAAGAACACTGAAGCTTTCTTT
NA | once | 13 | TRBJ1-1 | TRBV25-1 | CASSPQGGTEAFF | TGTGCCAGCAGTCCTCAGGGCGGGACTGAAGCTTTCTTT
NA | few | 12 | TRBJ2-1 | TRBV7-2 | CASSLRDHEQFF | TGTGCCAGCAGCTTACGGGACCATGAGCAGTTCTTC
NA | NA | 14 | TRBJ1-4 | TRBV5-1 | CASSAELPNEKLFF | TGCGCCAGCAGCGCGGAGTTACCTAATGAAAAACTGTTTTTT
TRBD2 | once | 16 | TRBJ2-1 | TRBV29-1 | CSVDSWTSGRSDEQFF | TGCAGCGTTGATAGCTGGACTAGCGGGAGAAGCGATGAGCAGTTCTTC
NA | few | 15 | TRBJ2-7 | TRBV29-1 | CSVNNRETGSYEQYF | TGCAGCGTAAACAACAGGGAGACGGGCTCCTACGAGCAGTACTTC
NA | NA | 13 | TRBJ1-1 | TRBV6-5 | CASSAGHLAEAFF | TGTGCCAGCAGTGCAGGGCACCTGGCTGAAGCTTTCTTT
NA | few | 13 | TRBJ2-3 | TRBV11-2 | CASSPPYTDTQYF | TGTGCCAGCAGCCCCCCCTATACGGATACGCAGTATTTT
NA | once | 14 | TRBJ2-7 | TRBV5-1 | CASSLMDGTHEQYF | TGCGCCAGCAGCCTGATGGACGGGACCCACGAGCAGTACTTC
TRBD1 | NA | 15 | TRBJ2-7 | TRBV7-2 | CASSRGGTGSYEQYF | TGTGCCAGCAGCCGCGGCGGGACAGGCTCCTACGAGCAGTACTTC
NA | NA | 14 | TRBJ1-2 | TRBV4-1 | CASSADRTNYGYTF | TGCGCCAGCAGTGCCGACAGAACTAACTATGGCTACACCTTC
NA | NA | 14 | TRBJ2-1 | TRBV7-6 | CASSPSLPSSEQFF | TGTGCCAGCAGCCCCTCCTTACCTTCCTCGGAGCAGTTCTTC
TRBD2 | NA | 14 | TRBJ2-1 | TRBV25-1 | CASSERLAANEQFF | TGTGCCAGCAGTGAGAGACTAGCGGCCAATGAGCAGTTCTTC
TRBD2 | few | 16 | TRBJ2-7 | TRBV5-1 | CASSKTGLAGTYEQYF | TGCGCCAGCAGCAAAACGGGACTAGCGGGGACCTACGAGCAGTACTTC
NA | NA | 12 | TRBJ2-6 | TRBV30 | CACTSGANVLTF | TGTGCCTGCACATCTGGGGCCAACGTCCTGACTTTC
TRBD2 | once | 13 | TRBJ2-1 | TRBV30 | CAWKAGLYNEQFF | TGTGCCTGGAAAGCGGGGCTTTACAATGAGCAGTTCTTC
NA | few | 14 | TRBJ2-7 | TRBV2 | CASSDGQAAYEQYF | TGTGCCAGCAGTGATGGCCAGGCCGCCTACGAGCAGTACTTC
NA | NA | 15 | TRBJ1-2 | TRBV9 | CASSVLDSLSYGYTF | TGTGCCAGCAGCGTCTTAGACTCCCTCTCCTATGGCTACACCTTC
TRBD2 | few | 16 | TRBJ2-1 | TRBV7-8 | CASGSSGGTTYNEQFF | TGTGCCAGCGGCTCTAGCGGGGGGACGACCTACAATGAGCAGTTCTTC
NA | NA | 15 | TRBJ2-1 | TRBV11-2 | CASSFNGVSTNEQFF | TGTGCCAGCAGCTTCAACGGGGTCTCCACCAATGAGCAGTTCTTC
NA | NA | 12 | TRBJ2-7 | TRBV30 | CAWSVQSGPLDF | TGTGCCTGGAGTGTTCAGAGCGGCCCCTTGGACTTC
TRBD2 | few | 11 | TRBJ2-1 | TRBV2 | CASSAGLAGFF | TGTGCCAGCAGTGCGGGACTAGCTGGGTTCTTC